This T cell receptor beta chain originates from a study of blood T cell repertoires in COVID-19. The protocol was immunoSEQ multiplex PCR, while the TCRdb copy is restricted to in-frame clones and leaves out a portion. Here the sample spans more than 100,000 clones, less than 90% being singletons. Germline assignment: CDR1 SGHDT and CDR2 YYEEEE. The CDR3 is made up of 13 amino acids. Trimming took off 2 bases at V and 3 bases at J, with 9 bases between the two ends. The rearrangement joins TRBV5-6 to TRBJ2-7, with D perhaps matching TRBD1 (6 bases). The sequence came from a human donor in a cohort sampled during active COVID-19. The sample consisted of peripheral blood. This CDR3 is CASSFVTGYEQYF. The CDR3 bases are TGTGCCAGCAGCTTCGTGACAGGCTACGAGCAGTACTTC.